This TCR beta chain was profiled in a study of graft-versus-host responses after intestinal transplantation. The CDR3 has 14 residues. The germline CDR1 and CDR2 sequences are LGHNT and FRNRAP. V dropped 6 bases and J dropped 8 bases, with 16 bases sitting between them. As for this clone: The antigen is undetermined.

Here immunoSEQ multiplex PCR was the method, and the copy in TCRdb shows in-frame clones only, minus some. The table lists 90,000 to 150,000 clones, roughly 91% of them singletons. This TCR came from a human donor who received an intestinal transplant. The chain joins TRBV12-5 to TRBJ1-4; D remains ambiguous. The specimen comprised unstimulated CD4+ T cells sorted from spleen or lymph node cells, sampled before intestinal transplant. CDR3 loop: CASGMERPREKLFF. Here the CDR3 DNA reads TGTGCTAGTGGCATGGAACGGCCAAGGGAAAAACTGTTTTTT.